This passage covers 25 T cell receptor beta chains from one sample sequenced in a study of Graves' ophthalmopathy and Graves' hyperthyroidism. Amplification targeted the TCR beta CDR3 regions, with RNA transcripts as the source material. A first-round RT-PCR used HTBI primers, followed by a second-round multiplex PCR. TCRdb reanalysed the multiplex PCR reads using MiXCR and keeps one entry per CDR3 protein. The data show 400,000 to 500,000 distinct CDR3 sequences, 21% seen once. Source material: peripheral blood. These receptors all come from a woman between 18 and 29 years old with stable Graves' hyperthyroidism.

The CDR3 DNA reads TGTGCCAGCAGGCCCGGGACAGGGGATTCGGAGACCCAGTACTTC. Amino acid sequence: CASRPGTGDSETQYF. The chain is built from TRBV28 and TRBJ2-5, with 10 bases that match TRBD1. J gave up 5 bases and V 6 bases, and 9 bases lay outside the gene matches. Germline CDR1 is MDHEN and CDR2 is SYDVKM. The CDR3 extends over 15 amino acids.

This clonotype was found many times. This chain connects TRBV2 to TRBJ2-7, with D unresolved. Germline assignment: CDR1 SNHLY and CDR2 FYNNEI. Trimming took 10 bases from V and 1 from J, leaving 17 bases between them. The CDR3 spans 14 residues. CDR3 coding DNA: TGTGCCACCACCTTTGGAAGGGATTCCTACGAGCAGTACTTC. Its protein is CATTFGRDSYEQYF.

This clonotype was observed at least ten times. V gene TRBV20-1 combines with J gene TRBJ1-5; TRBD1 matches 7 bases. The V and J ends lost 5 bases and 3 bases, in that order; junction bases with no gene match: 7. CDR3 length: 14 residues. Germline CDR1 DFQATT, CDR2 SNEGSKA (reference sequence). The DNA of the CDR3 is TGCAGTGCTGGATCGGGACAGTACAATCAGCCCCAGCATTTT. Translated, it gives CSAGSGQYNQPQHF.

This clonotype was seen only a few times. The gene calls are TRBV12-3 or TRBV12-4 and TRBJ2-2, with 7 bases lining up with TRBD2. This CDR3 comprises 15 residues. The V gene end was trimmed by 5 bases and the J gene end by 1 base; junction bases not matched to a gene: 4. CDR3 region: CASSPGGLNTGELFF. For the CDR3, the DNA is TGTGCCAGCAGTCCCGGGGGGTTGAACACCGGGGAGCTGTTTTTT.

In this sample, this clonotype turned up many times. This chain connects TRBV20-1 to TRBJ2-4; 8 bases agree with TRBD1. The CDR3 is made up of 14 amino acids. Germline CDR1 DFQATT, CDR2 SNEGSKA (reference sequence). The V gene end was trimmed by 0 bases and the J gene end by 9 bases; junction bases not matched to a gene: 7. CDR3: CSARDLQGASIQYF. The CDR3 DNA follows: TGCAGTGCTAGAGATCTTCAGGGGGCGAGCATTCAGTACTTC.

CDR3 in DNA: TGTGCCAGCTCACCGGGAGGGACAGGGGATCAGCCCCAGCATTTT. Its protein product is CASSPGGTGDQPQHF. V usage is TRBV18 and J usage is TRBJ1-5; TRBD1 matches at 10 bases. The CDR3 has 15 residues. Trimming cost V 3 bases and J 5 bases; bases outside gene matches: 4. CDR1 KGHSH and CDR2 LQKENI come from the germline V gene.

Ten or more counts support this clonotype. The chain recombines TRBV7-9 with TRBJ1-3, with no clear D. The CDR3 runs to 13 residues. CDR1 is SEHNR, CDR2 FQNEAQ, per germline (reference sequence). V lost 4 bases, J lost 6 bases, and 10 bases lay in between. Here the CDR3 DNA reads TGTGCCAGCAGCTCGTCCGGAGAAAACACCATATATTTT. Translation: CASSSSGENTIYF.

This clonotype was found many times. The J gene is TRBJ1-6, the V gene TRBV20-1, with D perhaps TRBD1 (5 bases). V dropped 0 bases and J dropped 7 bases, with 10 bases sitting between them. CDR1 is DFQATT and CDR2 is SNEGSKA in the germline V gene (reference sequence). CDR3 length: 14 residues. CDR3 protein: CSARDRETNSPLHF. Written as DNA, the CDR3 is TGCAGTGCTAGAGACAGGGAGACGAATTCACCCCTCCACTTT.

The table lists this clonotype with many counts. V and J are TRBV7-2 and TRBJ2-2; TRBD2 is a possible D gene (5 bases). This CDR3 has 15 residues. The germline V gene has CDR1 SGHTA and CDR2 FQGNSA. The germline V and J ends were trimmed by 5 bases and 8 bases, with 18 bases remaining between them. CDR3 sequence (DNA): TGTGCCAGCAGCCCAGACGGGAAGGCTCGGGGGGAGCTGTTTTTT. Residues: CASSPDGKARGELFF.

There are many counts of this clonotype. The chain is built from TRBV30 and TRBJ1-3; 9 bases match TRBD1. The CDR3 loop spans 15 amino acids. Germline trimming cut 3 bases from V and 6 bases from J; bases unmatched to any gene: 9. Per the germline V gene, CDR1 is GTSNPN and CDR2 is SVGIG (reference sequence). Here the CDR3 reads CAWSVGTGSLNTIYF. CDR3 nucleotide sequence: TGTGCCTGGAGCGTTGGGACAGGGTCGTTAAACACCATATATTTT.

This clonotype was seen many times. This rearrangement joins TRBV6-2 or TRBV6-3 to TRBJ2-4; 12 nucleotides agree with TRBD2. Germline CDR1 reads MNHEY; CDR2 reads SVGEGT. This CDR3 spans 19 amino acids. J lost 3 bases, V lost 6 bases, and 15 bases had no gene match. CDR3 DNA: TGTGCCAGCAGGAAACTAGCGGGAGGATCGATATCAGTCAAAAACATTCAGTACTTC. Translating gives CASRKLAGGSISVKNIQYF.

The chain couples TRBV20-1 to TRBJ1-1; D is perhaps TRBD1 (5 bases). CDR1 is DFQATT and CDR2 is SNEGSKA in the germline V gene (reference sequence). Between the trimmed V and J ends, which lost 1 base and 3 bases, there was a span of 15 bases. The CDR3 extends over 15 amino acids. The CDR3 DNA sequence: TGCAGTGCTAGAGGATTGAGAGGGGCGGACACTGAAGCTTTCTTT. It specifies CSARGLRGADTEAFF.

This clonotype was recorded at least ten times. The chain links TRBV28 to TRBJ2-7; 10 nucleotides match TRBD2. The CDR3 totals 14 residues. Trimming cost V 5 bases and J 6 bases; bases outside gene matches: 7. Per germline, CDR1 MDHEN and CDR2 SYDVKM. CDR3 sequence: CASSLPGLASEQYF. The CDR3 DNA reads TGTGCCAGCAGTCTCCCGGGACTAGCGTCCGAGCAGTACTTC.

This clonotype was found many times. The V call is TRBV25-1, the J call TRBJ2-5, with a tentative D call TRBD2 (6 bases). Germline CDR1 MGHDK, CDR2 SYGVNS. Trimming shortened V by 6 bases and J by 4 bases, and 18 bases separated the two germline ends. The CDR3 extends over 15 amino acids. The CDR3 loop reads CASRPTHQEGETQYF. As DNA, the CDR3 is TGTGCCAGCAGACCCACCCACCAGGAGGGAGAGACCCAGTACTTC.

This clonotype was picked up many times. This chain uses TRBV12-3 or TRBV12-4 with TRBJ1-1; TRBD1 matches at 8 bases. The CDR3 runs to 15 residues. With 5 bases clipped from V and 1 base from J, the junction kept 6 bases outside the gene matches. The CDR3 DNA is TGTGCCAGCAGTGGAGCGGGACAGGAGAACACTGAAGCTTTCTTT. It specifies CASSGAGQENTEAFF.

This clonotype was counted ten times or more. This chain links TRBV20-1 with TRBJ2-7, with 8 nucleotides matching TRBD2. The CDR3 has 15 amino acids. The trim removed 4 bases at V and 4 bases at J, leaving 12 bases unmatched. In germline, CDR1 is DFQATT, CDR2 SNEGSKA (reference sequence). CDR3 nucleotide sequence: TGCAGTGCTAACCCGGGCAGCGGGAGTATTTACGAGCAGTACTTC. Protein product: CSANPGSGSIYEQYF.

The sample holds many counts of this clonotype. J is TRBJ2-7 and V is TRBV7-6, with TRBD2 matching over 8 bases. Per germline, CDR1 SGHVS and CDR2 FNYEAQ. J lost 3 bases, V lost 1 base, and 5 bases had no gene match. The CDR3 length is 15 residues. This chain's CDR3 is CASSLESGRFYEQYF. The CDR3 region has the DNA TGTGCCAGCAGCTTAGAAAGCGGGAGATTCTACGAGCAGTACTTC. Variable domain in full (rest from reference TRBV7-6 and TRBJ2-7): GAGVSQSPRYKVTKRGQDVALRCDPISGHVSLYWYRQALGQGPEFLTYFNYEAQQDKSGLPNDRFSAERPEGSISTLTIQRTEQRDSAMYRCASSLESGRFYEQYFGPGTRLTVT.

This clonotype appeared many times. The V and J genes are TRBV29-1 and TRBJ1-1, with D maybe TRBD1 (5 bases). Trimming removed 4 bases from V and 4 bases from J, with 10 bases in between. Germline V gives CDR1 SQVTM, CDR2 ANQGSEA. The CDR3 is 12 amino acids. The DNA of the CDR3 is TGCAGCGTTGTACAGGCTGCCACTGAAGCTTTCTTT. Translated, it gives CSVVQAATEAFF.

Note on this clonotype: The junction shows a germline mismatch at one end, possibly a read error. CDR3 nucleotides: TGTGCCATCAGTCATACAGGGGGCGTATCCGAGCAGTACTTC. Its translation: CAISHTGGVSEQYF. The rearrangement links TRBV6-1 to TRBJ2-7; 9 nucleotides match TRBD1. Per the germline V gene, CDR1 is MNHNS and CDR2 is SASEGT. CDR3 length: 14 amino acids.

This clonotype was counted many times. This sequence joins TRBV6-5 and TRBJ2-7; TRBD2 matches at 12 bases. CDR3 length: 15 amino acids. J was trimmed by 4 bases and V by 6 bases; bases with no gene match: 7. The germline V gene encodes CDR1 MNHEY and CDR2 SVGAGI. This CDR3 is CASRAELAGGYEQYF. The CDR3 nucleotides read TGTGCCAGCAGGGCCGAACTAGCGGGAGGATACGAGCAGTACTTC.

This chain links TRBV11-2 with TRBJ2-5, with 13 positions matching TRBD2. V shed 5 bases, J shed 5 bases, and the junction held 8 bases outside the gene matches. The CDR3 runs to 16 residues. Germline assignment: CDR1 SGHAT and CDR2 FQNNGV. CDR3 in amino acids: CASSGLAGDPGETQYF. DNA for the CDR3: TGTGCCAGCAGCGGACTAGCGGGAGATCCAGGCGAGACCCAGTACTTC.

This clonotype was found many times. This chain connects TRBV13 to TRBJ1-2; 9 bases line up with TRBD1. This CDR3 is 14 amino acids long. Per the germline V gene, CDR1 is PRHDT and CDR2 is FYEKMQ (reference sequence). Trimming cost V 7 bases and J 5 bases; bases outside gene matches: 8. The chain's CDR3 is CASTRPGQGYGYTF. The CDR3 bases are TGTGCCAGCACCAGACCGGGACAGGGATATGGCTACACCTTC.

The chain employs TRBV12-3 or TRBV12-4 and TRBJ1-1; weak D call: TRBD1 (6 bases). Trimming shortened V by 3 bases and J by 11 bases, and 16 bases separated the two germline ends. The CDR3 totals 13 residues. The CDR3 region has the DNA TGTGCCAGCAGTTTTTCTGAGTCCAGGGGCGCTTTCTTT. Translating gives CASSFSESRGAFF.

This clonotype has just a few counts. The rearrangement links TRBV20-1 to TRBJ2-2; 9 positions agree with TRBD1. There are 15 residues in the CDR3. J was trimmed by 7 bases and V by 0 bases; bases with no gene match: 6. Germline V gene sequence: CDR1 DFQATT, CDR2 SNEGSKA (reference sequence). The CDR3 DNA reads TGCAGTGCTAGAGATGGAACAGGGGGCCACGGGGAGCTGTTTTTT. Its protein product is CSARDGTGGHGELFF.

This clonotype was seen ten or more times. CDR3 nucleotides: TGTGCCAGCAGTTGGAGACAGAGCTCCTACGAGCAGTACTTC. Protein: CASSWRQSSYEQYF. This chain connects TRBV12-3 or TRBV12-4 to TRBJ2-7; possibly TRBD1 for D (5 bases). The V end was cut by 4 bases, the J end by 0 bases, with 10 bases between. The length of the CDR3 is 14 residues.